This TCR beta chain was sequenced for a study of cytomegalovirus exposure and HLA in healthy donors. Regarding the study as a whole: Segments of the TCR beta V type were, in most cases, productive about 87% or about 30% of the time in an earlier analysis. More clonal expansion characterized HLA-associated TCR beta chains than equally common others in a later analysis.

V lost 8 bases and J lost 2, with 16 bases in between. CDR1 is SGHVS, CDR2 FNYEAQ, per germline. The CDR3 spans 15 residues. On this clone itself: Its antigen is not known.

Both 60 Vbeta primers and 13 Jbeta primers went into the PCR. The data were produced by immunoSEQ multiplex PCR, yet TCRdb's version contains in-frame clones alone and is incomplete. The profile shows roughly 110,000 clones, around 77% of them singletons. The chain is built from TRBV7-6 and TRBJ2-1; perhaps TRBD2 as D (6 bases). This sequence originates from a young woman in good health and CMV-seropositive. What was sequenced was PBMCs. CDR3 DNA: TGTGCCAGCGCAAAAGGAGGGATCGCCTACAATGAGCAGTTCTTC. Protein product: CASAKGGIAYNEQFF. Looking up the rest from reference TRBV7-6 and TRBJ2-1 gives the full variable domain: GAGVSQSPRYKVTKRGQDVALRCDPISGHVSLYWYRQALGQGPEFLTYFNYEAQQDKSGLPNDRFSAERPEGSISTLTIQRTEQRDSAMYRCASAKGGIAYNEQFFGPGTRLTVL.